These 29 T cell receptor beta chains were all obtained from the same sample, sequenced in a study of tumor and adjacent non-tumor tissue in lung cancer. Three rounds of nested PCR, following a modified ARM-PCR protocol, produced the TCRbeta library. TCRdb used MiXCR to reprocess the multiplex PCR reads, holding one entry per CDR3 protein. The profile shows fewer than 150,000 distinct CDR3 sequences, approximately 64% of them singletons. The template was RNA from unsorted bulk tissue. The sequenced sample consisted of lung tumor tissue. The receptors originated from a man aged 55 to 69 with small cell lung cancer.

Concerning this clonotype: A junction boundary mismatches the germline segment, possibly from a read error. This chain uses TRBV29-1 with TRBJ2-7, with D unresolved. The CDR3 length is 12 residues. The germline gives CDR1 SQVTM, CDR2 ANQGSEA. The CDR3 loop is CSFEGSSYEQYF. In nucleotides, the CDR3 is TGCAGCTTTGAAGGGTCCTCCTATGAGCAGTACTTC.

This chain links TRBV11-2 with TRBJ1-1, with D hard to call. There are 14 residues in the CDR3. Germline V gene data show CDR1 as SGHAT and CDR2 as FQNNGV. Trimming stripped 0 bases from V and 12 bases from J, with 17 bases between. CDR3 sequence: CASSLDLGQGGPFF. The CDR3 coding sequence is TGTGCCAGCAGCTTAGATTTAGGCCAAGGCGGACCTTTCTTT.

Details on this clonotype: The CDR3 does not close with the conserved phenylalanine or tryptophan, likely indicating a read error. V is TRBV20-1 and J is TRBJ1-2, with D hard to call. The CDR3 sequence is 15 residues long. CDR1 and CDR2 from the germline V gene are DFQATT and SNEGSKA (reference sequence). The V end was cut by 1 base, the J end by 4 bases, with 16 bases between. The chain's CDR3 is CSARAATDLFYGYTS. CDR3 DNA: TGCAGTGCTAGAGCGGCCACCGACCTCTTCTATGGCTACACCTCC.

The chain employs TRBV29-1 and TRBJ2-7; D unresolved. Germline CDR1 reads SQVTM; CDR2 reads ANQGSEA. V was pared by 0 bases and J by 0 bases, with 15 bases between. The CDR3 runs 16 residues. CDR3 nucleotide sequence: TGCAGCGTTGAAGATTGCGTCGGTTCGCTCTCCTACGAGCAGTACGTC. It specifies CSVEDCVGSLSYEQYV.

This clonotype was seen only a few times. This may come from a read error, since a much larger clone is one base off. The CDR3 sequence is CASSFPPWGGRRVDTQYF. CDR3 sequence (DNA): TGTGCCAGCAGCTTCCCCCCTTGGGGAGGGAGAAGAGTAGATACGCAGTATTTT. This chain links TRBV11-2 with TRBJ2-3, with TRBD2 matching over 7 bases. The CDR3 covers 18 residues. CDR1 and CDR2 from the germline V gene are SGHAT and FQNNGV. V shed 3 bases and J 5 bases; nucleotides not matched to a gene: 17.

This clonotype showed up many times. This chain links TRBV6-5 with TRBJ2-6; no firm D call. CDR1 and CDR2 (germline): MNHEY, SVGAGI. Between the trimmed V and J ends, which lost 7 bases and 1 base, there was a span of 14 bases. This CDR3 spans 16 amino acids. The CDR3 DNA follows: TGTGCCAGCACGGTATCTGCGGTGTCTGGGGCCAACGTCCTGACTTTC. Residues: CASTVSAVSGANVLTF.

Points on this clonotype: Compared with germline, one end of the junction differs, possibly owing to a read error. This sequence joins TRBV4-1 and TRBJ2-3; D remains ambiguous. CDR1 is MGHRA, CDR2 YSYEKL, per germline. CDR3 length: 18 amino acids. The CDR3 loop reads CAISQDRTGVVASDTQYF. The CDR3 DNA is TGCGCCATCAGCCAAGATCGAACTGGAGTTGTGGCCTCAGATACGCAGTATTTT.

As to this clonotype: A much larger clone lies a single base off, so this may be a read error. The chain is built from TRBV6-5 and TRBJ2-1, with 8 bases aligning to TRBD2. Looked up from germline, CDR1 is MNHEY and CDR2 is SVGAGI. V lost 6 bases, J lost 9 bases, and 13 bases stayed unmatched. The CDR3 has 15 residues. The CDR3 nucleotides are TGTGCCAGCAGCATAGCGGCTGGCGGGAGGAGTGAGCAGTTCTTC. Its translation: CASSIAAGGRSEQFF.

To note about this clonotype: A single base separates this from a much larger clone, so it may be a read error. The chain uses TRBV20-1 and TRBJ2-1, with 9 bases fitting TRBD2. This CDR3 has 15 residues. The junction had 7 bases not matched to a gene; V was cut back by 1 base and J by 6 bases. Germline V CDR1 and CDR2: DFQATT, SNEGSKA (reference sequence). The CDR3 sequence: CSARGASGMPNEQFF. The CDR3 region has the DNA TGCAGTGCTAGAGGGGCTAGCGGGATGCCCAATGAGCAGTTCTTC.

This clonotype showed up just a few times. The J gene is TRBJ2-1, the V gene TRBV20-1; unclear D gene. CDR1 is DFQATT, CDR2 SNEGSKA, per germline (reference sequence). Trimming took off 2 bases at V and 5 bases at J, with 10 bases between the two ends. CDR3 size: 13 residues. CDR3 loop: CSARRYGNNEQFF. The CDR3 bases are TGCAGTGCTAGACGATATGGAAACAATGAGCAGTTCTTC.

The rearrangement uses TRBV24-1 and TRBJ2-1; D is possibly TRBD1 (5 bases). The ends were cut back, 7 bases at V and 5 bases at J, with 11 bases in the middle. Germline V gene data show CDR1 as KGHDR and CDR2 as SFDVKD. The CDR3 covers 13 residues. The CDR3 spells CATSHDSNNEQFF. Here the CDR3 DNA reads TGTGCCACCAGCCATGACAGCAACAATGAGCAGTTCTTC.

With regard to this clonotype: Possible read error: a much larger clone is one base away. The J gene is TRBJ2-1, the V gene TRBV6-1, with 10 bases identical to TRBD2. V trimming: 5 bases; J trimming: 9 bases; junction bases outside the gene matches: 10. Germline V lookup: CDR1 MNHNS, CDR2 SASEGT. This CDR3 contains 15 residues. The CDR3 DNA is TGTGCCAGCAGTCCGACGGGAGCGGGAGGGTCTGAGCAGTTCTTC. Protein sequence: CASSPTGAGGSEQFF.

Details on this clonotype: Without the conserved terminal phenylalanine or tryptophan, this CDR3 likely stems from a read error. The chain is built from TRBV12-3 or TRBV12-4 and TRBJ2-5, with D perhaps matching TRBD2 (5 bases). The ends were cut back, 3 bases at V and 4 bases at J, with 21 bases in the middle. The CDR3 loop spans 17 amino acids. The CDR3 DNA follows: TGTGCCAGCAGTTTTGGGGTGATCGCAGCGAGCGGAGAGACCCAGTACTCC. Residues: CASSFGVIAASGETQYS.

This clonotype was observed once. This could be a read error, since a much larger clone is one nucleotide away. The CDR3 DNA reads TGCAGCGCTAGGACAGGGACGGGCTACACCTTC. This sequence encodes CSARTGTGYTF. V is TRBV29-1 and J is TRBJ1-2; 8 bases map to TRBD1. The CDR3 covers 11 residues. Germline assignment: CDR1 SQVTM and CDR2 ANQGSEA. V lost 7 bases and J lost 8; bases outside the gene matches: 6.

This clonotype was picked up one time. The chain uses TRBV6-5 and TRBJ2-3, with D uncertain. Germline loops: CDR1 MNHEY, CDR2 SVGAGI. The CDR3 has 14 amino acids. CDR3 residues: CVSSYSSGRDTQYF. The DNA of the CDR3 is TGTGTTAGCAGTTACTCGTCCGGCAGAGATACGCAGTATTTT.

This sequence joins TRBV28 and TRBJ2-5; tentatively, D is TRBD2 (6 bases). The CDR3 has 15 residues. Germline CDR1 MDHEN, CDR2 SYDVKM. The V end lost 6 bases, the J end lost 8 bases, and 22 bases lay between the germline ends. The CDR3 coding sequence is TGTGCCAGCAGCCCCGGGCGGGGAGCGCGGGATACCCAGTACTTC. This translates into CASSPGRGARDTQYF.

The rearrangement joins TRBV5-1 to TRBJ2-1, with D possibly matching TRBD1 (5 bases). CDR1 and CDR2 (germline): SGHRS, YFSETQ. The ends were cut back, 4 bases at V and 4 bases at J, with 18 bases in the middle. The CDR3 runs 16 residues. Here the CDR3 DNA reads TGCGCCAGCAGCCCCACTTCGAGGACATATTACAATGAGCAGTTCTTC. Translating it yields CASSPTSRTYYNEQFF. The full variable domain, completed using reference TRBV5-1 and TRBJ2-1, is KAGVTQTPRYLIKTRGQQVTLSCSPISGHRSVSWYQQTPGQGLQFLFEYFSETQRNKGNFPGRFSGRQFSNSRSEMNVSTLELGDSALYLCASSPTSRTYYNEQFFGPGTRLTVL.

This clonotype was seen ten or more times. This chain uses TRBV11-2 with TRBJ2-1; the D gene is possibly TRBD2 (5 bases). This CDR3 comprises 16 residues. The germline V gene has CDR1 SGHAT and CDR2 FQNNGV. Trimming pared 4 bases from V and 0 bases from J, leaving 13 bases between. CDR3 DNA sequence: TGTGCCAGCAGCTCAGGAGGTAGCCCCTCCTACAATGAGCAGTTCTTC. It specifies CASSSGGSPSYNEQFF.

CDR3 region: CTISLAGTGYYEQYF. The CDR3 DNA is TGTACCATCAGCTTAGCCGGGACAGGGTACTACGAGCAGTACTTC. The V call is TRBV11-2, the J call TRBJ2-7, with 9 nucleotides matching TRBD1. The CDR3 has 15 amino acids. Germline V gene data show CDR1 as SGHAT and CDR2 as FQNNGV.

In DNA, the CDR3 is TGTGCCAGCAGCTCAGTGACAGCCCATAGCTCCTACAATGAGCAGTTCTTC. Protein product: CASSSVTAHSSYNEQFF. This chain uses TRBV11-2 with TRBJ2-1, with a possible D match to TRBD1 (5 bases). The CDR3 covers 17 residues. V lost 4 bases and J 0 bases, leaving 16 bases between the germline ends. Germline V lookup: CDR1 SGHAT, CDR2 FQNNGV.

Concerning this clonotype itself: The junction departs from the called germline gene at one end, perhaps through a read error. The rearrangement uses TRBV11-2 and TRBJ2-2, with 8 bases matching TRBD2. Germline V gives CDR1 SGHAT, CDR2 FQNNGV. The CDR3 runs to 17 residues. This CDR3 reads CTSSLPGLVGHKGELFF. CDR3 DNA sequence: TGTACCAGCAGCCTACCGGGACTAGTGGGACACAAGGGGGAGCTGTTTTTT. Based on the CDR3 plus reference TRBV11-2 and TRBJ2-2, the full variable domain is EAGVAQSPRYKIIEKRQSVAFWCNPISGHATLYWYQQILGQGPKLLIQFQNNGVVDDSQLPKDRFSAERLKGVDSTLKIQPAKLEDSAVYLCTSSLPGLVGHKGELFFGEGSRLTVL.

Here the CDR3 reads CSGRIAGGSQHF. In DNA form, the CDR3 reads TGCAGTGGGAGGATAGCGGGAGGCTCGCAGCATTTT. The chain uses TRBV20-1 and TRBJ2-3; D gene uncertain. Gene TRBJ1-5 matches the end of the DNA better, so the J call may be wrong. The CDR3 covers 12 residues. Germline CDR1 and CDR2: DFQATT and SNEGSKA (reference sequence).

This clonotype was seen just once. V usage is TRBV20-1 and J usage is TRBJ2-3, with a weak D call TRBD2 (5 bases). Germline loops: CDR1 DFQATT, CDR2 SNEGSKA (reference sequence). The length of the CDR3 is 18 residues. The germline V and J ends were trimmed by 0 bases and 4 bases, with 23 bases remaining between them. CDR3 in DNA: TGCAGTGCTAGAGATCTCCTCGGGATCTCGAATCTGTCAGATACGCAGTATTTT. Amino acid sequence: CSARDLLGISNLSDTQYF.

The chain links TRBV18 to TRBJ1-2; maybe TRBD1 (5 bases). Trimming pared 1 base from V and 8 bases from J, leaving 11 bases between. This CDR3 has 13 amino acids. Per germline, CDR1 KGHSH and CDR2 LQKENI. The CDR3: CASSPQQDVGYTF. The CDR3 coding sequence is TGTGCCAGCTCACCACAACAGGACGTAGGCTACACCTTC. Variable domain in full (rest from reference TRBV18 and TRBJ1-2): NAGVMQNPRHLVRRRGQEARLRCSPMKGHSHVYWYRQLPEEGLKFMVYLQKENIIDESGMPKERFSAEFPKEGPSILRIQQVVRGDSAAYFCASSPQQDVGYTFGSGTRLTVV.

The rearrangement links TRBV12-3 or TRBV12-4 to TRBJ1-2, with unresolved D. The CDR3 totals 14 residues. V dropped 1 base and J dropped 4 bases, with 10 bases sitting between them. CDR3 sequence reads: CASSLVVGSYGYTF. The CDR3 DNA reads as TGTGCCAGCAGTTTAGTAGTGGGCAGCTATGGCTACACCTTC.

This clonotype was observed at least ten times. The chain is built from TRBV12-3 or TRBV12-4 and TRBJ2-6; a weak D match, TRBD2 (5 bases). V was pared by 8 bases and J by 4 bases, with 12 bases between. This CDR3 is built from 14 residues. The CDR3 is CASDSPGGANVLTF. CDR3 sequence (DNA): TGTGCCAGCGATTCCCCGGGGGGGGCCAACGTCCTGACTTTC.

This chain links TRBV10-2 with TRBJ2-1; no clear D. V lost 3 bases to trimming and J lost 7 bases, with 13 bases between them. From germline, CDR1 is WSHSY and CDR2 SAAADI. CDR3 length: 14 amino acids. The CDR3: CASSDLEMENEQFF. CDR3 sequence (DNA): TGCGCCAGCAGTGATCTAGAGATGGAGAATGAGCAGTTCTTC.

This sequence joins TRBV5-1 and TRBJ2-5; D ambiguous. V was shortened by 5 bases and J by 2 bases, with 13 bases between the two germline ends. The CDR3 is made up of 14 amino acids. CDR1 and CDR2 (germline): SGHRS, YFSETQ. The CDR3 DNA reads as TGCGCCAGCAGTCCCGGGTCTACACAAGAGACCCAGTACTTC. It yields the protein CASSPGSTQETQYF.

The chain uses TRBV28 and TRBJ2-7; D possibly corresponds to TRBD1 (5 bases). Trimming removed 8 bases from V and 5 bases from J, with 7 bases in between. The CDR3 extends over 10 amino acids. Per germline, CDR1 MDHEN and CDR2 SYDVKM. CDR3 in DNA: TGTGCCAGCTCAGGGAACGAGCAGTACTTC. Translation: CASSGNEQYF.